Below, 13 T cell receptor beta chains from the same sample are listed, as sequenced in a study of identical twins. TCRdb processed the 5' RACE reads anew with MiXCR; each CDR3 protein has one entry. The sample holds 500,000 or so distinct CDR3 sequences, 14% seen once. These data also featured in a second study, about yellow fever vaccine responses in identical twins.

The sequencing sample was made of CD4+ T cells sorted from blood. These receptors originate from a woman under 30 in good health.

The V call is TRBV30, the J call TRBJ1-5; TRBD1 might be the D (6 bases). The CDR3 spans 13 residues. V was pared by 2 bases and J by 2 bases, with 7 bases between. Germline-derived CDR1 and CDR2 are GTSNPN and SVGIG (reference sequence). CDR3 in DNA: TGTGCCTGGAGTAGGACAGGCAATCAGCCCCAGCATTTT. This encodes CAWSRTGNQPQHF.

This clonotype turned up a few times. V gene TRBV28 combines with J gene TRBJ2-7, with 8 bases lining up with TRBD2. The germline gives CDR1 MDHEN, CDR2 SYDVKM. This CDR3 spans 14 amino acids. V was clipped by 6 bases and J by 6 bases; unmatched bases: 10. The CDR3 here is CASRLTSGATEQYF. The DNA for the CDR3 is TGTGCCAGCAGGCTAACTAGCGGAGCGACCGAGCAGTACTTC.

This clonotype was detected a few times. This chain links TRBV24-1 with TRBJ2-3, with D hard to call. This CDR3 has 13 residues. Germline lookup yields CDR1 KGHDR and CDR2 SFDVKD. Trimming took 0 bases from V and 4 from J, leaving 4 bases between them. The CDR3 spells CATSDLWADTQYF. The CDR3 DNA is TGTGCCACCAGTGATTTGTGGGCAGATACGCAGTATTTT.

CDR3 residues: CASSLWDPGGEQFF. The CDR3 bases are TGTGCCAGCAGCTTGTGGGACCCGGGCGGTGAGCAGTTCTTC. The chain is built from TRBV5-6 and TRBJ2-1, with D tentatively TRBD1 or TRBD2 (5 bases each). With 1 base removed from V and 9 bases from J, the gap between germline ends came to 14 bases. This CDR3 is built from 14 residues. CDR1 is SGHDT, CDR2 YYEEEE, per germline.

The rearrangement uses TRBV20-1 and TRBJ2-2; 7 nucleotides align to TRBD2. Germline CDR1 DFQATT, CDR2 SNEGSKA (reference sequence). V trimming: 6 bases; J trimming: 6 bases; junction bases outside the gene matches: 16. CDR3 length: 16 amino acids. The CDR3 nucleotides are TGCAGTGCCTCAGAGGGGAGGGGCGTCAACTCCGGGGAGCTGTTTTTT. Protein product: CSASEGRGVNSGELFF.

This clonotype turned up a few times. The V and J genes are TRBV6-2 or TRBV6-3 and TRBJ1-5; D may be TRBD1 (6 bases). Trimming pared 5 bases from V and 6 bases from J, leaving 11 bases between. Germline CDR1 and CDR2: MNHEY and SVGEGT. CDR3 length: 13 residues. As DNA, the CDR3 is TGTGCCAGCAGTCCGTTACAGGGTCAGCCCCAGCATTTT. This codes for CASSPLQGQPQHF.

The sample holds one count of this clonotype. The chain uses TRBV9 and TRBJ1-2, with D unresolved. V was pared by 3 bases and J by 2 bases, with 11 bases between. The CDR3 runs to 14 residues. Germline assignment: CDR1 SGDLS and CDR2 YYNGEE. The CDR3 DNA is TGTGCCAGCAGCGCGAACGGGCTAAACTATGGCTACACCTTC. It encodes CASSANGLNYGYTF.

DNA for the CDR3: TGCAGTGCTAGAGCTTGGCAGGGGGTAGAGACCCAGTACTTC. Encoded protein: CSARAWQGVETQYF. The chain employs TRBV20-1 and TRBJ2-5; 7 positions match TRBD1. J was trimmed by 4 bases and V by 1 base; bases with no gene match: 6. The CDR3 spans 14 residues. Germline CDR1 and CDR2: DFQATT and SNEGSKA (reference sequence).

Only a few counts were recorded for this clonotype. This chain's CDR3 is CAIRYGLAGDEQYF. The DNA for the CDR3 is TGTGCCATCAGATACGGACTAGCGGGGGACGAGCAGTACTTC. The chain has TRBV10-3 and TRBJ2-7; 13 bases map to TRBD2. Per germline, CDR1 ENHRY and CDR2 SYGVKD. This CDR3 contains 14 residues. V lost 6 bases to trimming and J lost 5 bases; unmatched junction nucleotides: 4.

This clonotype was counted only a few times. This chain joins TRBV6-2 or TRBV6-3 and TRBJ2-1, with 8 bases matching TRBD2. This CDR3 spans 14 amino acids. With 6 bases clipped from V and 6 bases from J, the junction kept 7 bases outside the gene matches. CDR1 and CDR2 from the germline V gene are MNHEY and SVGEGT. The CDR3 bases are TGTGCCAGCAGATTACTAGCGGTGGTCAATGAGCAGTTCTTC. Translation: CASRLLAVVNEQFF.

This clonotype has a handful of counts. The rearrangement joins TRBV12-3 or TRBV12-4 to TRBJ2-6; D is unresolved. The germline V and J ends were trimmed by 4 bases and 3 bases, with 13 bases remaining between them. The CDR3 spans 16 residues. CDR3 sequence: CASSSTSGRGANVLTF. For the CDR3, the DNA is TGTGCCAGCAGTTCGACGTCGGGCCGTGGGGCCAACGTCCTGACTTTC.

This clonotype was found a few times. For the CDR3, the DNA is TGTGCCAGCAGCTTAGTTGTATTGAGCGGAAAGGGCCAAGAGACCCAGTACTTC. Residues: CASSLVVLSGKGQETQYF. The chain employs TRBV11-2 and TRBJ2-5, with a weak D call TRBD2 (5 bases). The CDR3 length is 18 residues. Germline V gene sequence: CDR1 SGHAT, CDR2 FQNNGV. The V and J ends lost 1 base and 1 base respectively, with 19 bases between them.

This clonotype showed up many times. This chain uses TRBV7-6 with TRBJ1-1, with a possible D match to TRBD1 (5 bases). The CDR3 covers 13 residues. V gave up 2 bases and J gave up 7 bases, with 11 bases separating them. Germline V gives CDR1 SGHVS, CDR2 FNYEAQ. Written as DNA, the CDR3 is TGTGCCAGCAGCTTAAGTCGGGGGGGTGAAGCTTTCTTT. This translates into CASSLSRGGEAFF. Full variable domain (remainder filled in from reference TRBV7-6 and TRBJ1-1): GAGVSQSPRYKVTKRGQDVALRCDPISGHVSLYWYRQALGQGPEFLTYFNYEAQQDKSGLPNDRFSAERPEGSISTLTIQRTEQRDSAMYRCASSLSRGGEAFFGQGTRLTVV.